This T cell receptor (beta chain) originates from a study of blood T cells in healthy people across ages. In the study overall: Roughly one uniquely barcoded beta molecule per two T cells was captured.

A second PCR, run for roughly 7 to 11 cycles, used a sample-barcoded 5' primer plus a J-beta primer mix. Template switching added a 12-random-nucleotide identifier to every cDNA molecule. TCRdb passed the 5' RACE reads through MiXCR, listing each CDR3 protein once. Of about 1.4 million distinct CDR3 sequences in the sample, 45% to 70% were seen once. This clonotype has a handful of counts. Its target is unknown. The CDR3 spans 15 residues. Per germline, CDR1 DFQATT and CDR2 SNEGSKA (reference sequence). With V trimmed by 3 bases and J by 0 bases, 6 bases remained unmatched. General study results and limits: No conclusive comparison of naive versus antigen-experienced cells was possible with unsorted PBMCs.

The sequenced sample was blood. This clonotype originated in a man in his late teens or twenties in good health. The chain links TRBV20-1 to TRBJ2-3; TRBD1 agrees at 7 bases. CDR3 region: CSASRGQFSTDTQYF. The CDR3 DNA is TGCAGTGCTAGCCGGGGACAGTTTAGCACAGATACGCAGTATTTT.